This T cell receptor beta chain was captured by sequencing in a study of metastatic and nonmetastatic thyroid tumors. Turning to the study itself: The study looked at repertoires side by side in blood and in tumor or nodule tissue from malignant and benign thyroid patients.

Original methodology: CDR3 was compared across clinicopathological groups, and the resulting differences were used to build a distant-metastasis classifier for papillary thyroid cancer. With MiXCR, TCRdb reprocessed the PCR reads. The V and J calls, along with clone size, are taken from TCRdb and not from the paper's own processing. The sample carries about 16,000 clones, about 25% recorded once. Thyroid surgery took place with no prior treatment in any patient. Germline V gene sequence: CDR1 SGHTA, CDR2 FQGNSA. The V end lost 4 bases, the J end lost 3 bases, and 10 bases lay between the germline ends. This CDR3 spans 13 amino acids.

V and J are TRBV7-2 and TRBJ2-7; either TRBD1 or TRBD2 may supply D (5 bases each). The sequence came from a female donor with papillary thyroid cancer or a benign thyroid nodule (not recorded which). Some clones in this sample may be carry-over from other donors' samples. The source material was adjacent normal tissue. The CDR3 region has the DNA TGTGCCAGCAGCTCGGGACGGCTCTACGAGCAGTACTTC. Encoded protein: CASSSGRLYEQYF.